This T cell receptor beta chain was sequenced in a study of T cell repertoires in cytomegalovirus infection. Looked up from germline, CDR1 is DFQATT and CDR2 is SNEGSKA (reference sequence). The V and J ends lost 3 bases and 3 bases respectively, with 8 bases between them. The CDR3 consists of 12 residues. TCRdb fed the reads into MiXCR, producing one record per CDR3 protein. The sample has about 260,000 distinct CDR3 sequences, roughly an eighth seen once. This clonotype was picked up many times. The receptor was derived from a human donor in good health (CMV status not recorded). Some clones in this sample may be carry-over from other donors' samples. The sequenced sample was PBMCs. V is TRBV20-1 and J is TRBJ1-1; D is ambiguous. CDR3 coding DNA: TGCAGTGCTAGTCAAGCGGACACTGAAGCTTTCTTT. It codes for CSASQADTEAFF.